These 22 T cell receptor beta chains originate from one sample sequenced in a study of blood T cell repertoires in COVID-19. Profiled with immunoSEQ multiplex PCR; TCRdb holds only in-frame clones, not every one. The profile shows around 110,000 clones, roughly 83% of them singletons. Source material: peripheral blood. The receptors derive from a man under 40 with acute or convalescent COVID-19.

CDR3 sequence reads: CASGLVASGSSLNEQFF. The CDR3 DNA follows: TGTGCTAGTGGTTTGGTGGCTAGCGGGAGCTCCCTCAATGAGCAGTTCTTC. The V gene is TRBV12-5, the J gene TRBJ2-1; TRBD2 matches at 10 bases. Germline loops: CDR1 LGHNT, CDR2 FRNRAP. The J segment lost 6 bases and the V segment lost 0 bases, leaving 8 bases of the junction unmatched. The CDR3 covers 17 residues. The full variable domain, rest sourced from reference TRBV12-5 and TRBJ2-1, is DARVTQTPRHKVTEMGQEVTMRCQPILGHNTVFWYRQTMMQGLELLAYFRNRAPLDDSGMPKDRFSAEMPDATLATLKIQPSEPRDSAVYFCASGLVASGSSLNEQFFGPGTRLTVL.

The V call is TRBV6-4, the J call TRBJ2-3; 9 bases fit TRBD2. The CDR3 runs 15 residues. Germline CDR1 reads MRHNA; CDR2 reads SNTAGT. The V gene end was trimmed by 5 bases and the J gene end by 5 bases; junction bases not matched to a gene: 8. CDR3 coding DNA: TGTGCCAGCAGTCCGACTAGCGGCGAGGAAGATACGCAGTATTTT. This encodes CASSPTSGEEDTQYF.

This clone is a singleton in its sample. V is TRBV30 and J is TRBJ2-1; TRBD2 is a possible D gene (6 bases). The CDR3 length is 15 residues. Germline CDR1 and CDR2: GTSNPN and SVGIG (reference sequence). The V end lost 2 bases, the J end lost 0 bases, and 11 bases lay between the germline ends. CDR3 nucleotides: TGTGCCTGGAGTACTCTCGGGAGCTCCTACAATGAGCAGTTCTTC. Translation gives CAWSTLGSSYNEQFF.

The V and J genes are TRBV12-5 and TRBJ2-7; D is unclear. V was shortened by 7 bases and J by 5 bases, with 15 bases between the two germline ends. The germline CDR1 and CDR2 sequences are LGHNT and FRNRAP. The length of the CDR3 is 13 residues. The CDR3 DNA sequence: TGTGCTAGTGCCCGACTTAGAGCGAACGAGCAGTACGTC. Its translation is CASARLRANEQYV.

The gene calls are TRBV12-1 and TRBJ2-7; the table's D call, TRBD2, was not checked against the DNA. TRBV12-1 has pseudogene status. The CDR3 has 18 amino acids. CDR3 in DNA: TGTGCCAGCAGTTCGCCAGGAGCGGGAGGGCCGAGCTCCTACGAGCAGTACGTC. This gives the protein CASSSPGAGGPSSYEQYV.

The chain is built from TRBV5-1 and TRBJ2-3; D may be TRBD1 (6 bases). Germline assignment: CDR1 SGHRS and CDR2 YFSETQ. Trimming stripped 0 bases from V and 4 bases from J, with 12 bases between. CDR3 size: 15 residues. CDR3 loop: CASSLVPWGPDTQYF. The CDR3 DNA is TGCGCCAGCAGCTTGGTCCCCTGGGGGCCAGATACGCAGTATTTT.

The rearrangement links TRBV12-3 or TRBV12-4 to TRBJ1-6; TRBD1 matches 9 bases. The CDR3 length is 13 residues. The trim removed 4 bases at V and 9 bases at J, leaving 1 base unmatched. The CDR3: CASSSDRGSPLHF. The CDR3 coding sequence is TGTGCCAGCAGTTCGGACAGGGGTTCACCCCTCCACTTT.

The V call is TRBV5-1, the J call TRBJ2-1, with TRBD2 matching over 9 bases. V lost 4 bases and J lost 3; bases outside the gene matches: 8. This CDR3 spans 16 amino acids. The germline V gene has CDR1 SGHRS and CDR2 YFSETQ. This CDR3 is CASSVPTSGDYNEQFF. CDR3 bases: TGCGCCAGCAGCGTCCCGACTAGCGGTGACTACAATGAGCAGTTCTTC.

This chain uses TRBV4-2 with TRBJ1-1, with D uncertain. The CDR3 extends over 18 amino acids. With 2 bases removed from V and 1 base from J, the gap between germline ends came to 20 bases. CDR1 is LGHNA, CDR2 YNFKEQ, per germline. The CDR3 spells CASSQNGFTRAENTEAFF. The CDR3 coding sequence is TGTGCCAGCAGCCAAAACGGTTTTACGAGGGCAGAGAACACTGAAGCTTTCTTT.

This clone was seen a handful of times. J is TRBJ1-5 and V is TRBV7-6, with 7 bases fitting TRBD1. Losses at the gene ends were 7 bases for V and 0 bases for J; bases not matched to a gene: 21. The CDR3 spans 20 residues. Germline loops: CDR1 SGHVS, CDR2 FNYEAQ. The CDR3 is CASTTPLRTGGFYSNQPQHF. As DNA, the CDR3 is TGTGCCAGCACCACTCCCTTGAGGACAGGAGGATTCTATAGCAATCAGCCCCAGCATTTT.

The chain is built from TRBV7-3 and TRBJ2-1, with TRBD2 as a possible D gene (8 bases). Germline CDR1 and CDR2: SGHTA and FQGTGA. There are 12 residues in the CDR3. V was trimmed by 5 bases and J by 12 bases, leaving 14 bases between them. CDR3 in amino acids: CASSPGGGWQFF. CDR3 sequence (DNA): TGTGCCAGCAGCCCGGGAGGGGGCTGGCAGTTCTTC.

The chain is built from TRBV5-5 and TRBJ2-7; possible D gene TRBD2, 6 bases. This CDR3 is 14 amino acids long. Trimming removed 4 bases from V and 7 bases from J, with 18 bases in between. Germline V gives CDR1 SGHKS, CDR2 YYEKEE (reference sequence). The CDR3 DNA reads TGTGCCAGCAGCACTGGACCGGGGGAAGGGGAGCAGTACTTC. It encodes CASSTGPGEGEQYF.

The rearrangement uses TRBV5-5 and TRBJ1-1; D unresolved. Germline-derived CDR1 and CDR2 are SGHKS and YYEKEE (reference sequence). The CDR3 consists of 13 residues. The V end lost 0 bases, the J end lost 8 bases, and 11 bases lay between the germline ends. CDR3 bases: TGTGCCAGCAGCTTGGCCGAGGAGGGAGAAGCTTTCTTT. This gives the protein CASSLAEEGEAFF.

In DNA, the CDR3 is TGTGCCAGCAGCACCGGCCCGCTACAGGGTTTAAGGGATAACTATGGCTACACCTTC. It translates to CASSTGPLQGLRDNYGYTF. V is TRBV7-2 and J is TRBJ1-2; D possibly corresponds to TRBD1 (6 bases). Trimming cost V 5 bases and J 1 base, with 26 bases left between them. The CDR3 is 19 residues long. Germline V lookup: CDR1 SGHTA, CDR2 FQGNSA.

The chain links TRBV6-2 or TRBV6-3 to TRBJ2-5; D is ambiguous. The CDR3 totals 11 residues. Trimming took 5 bases from V and 6 from J, leaving 7 bases between them. The germline CDR1 and CDR2 sequences are MNHEY and SVGEGT. Here the CDR3 reads CASSTAKTQYF. DNA for the CDR3: TGTGCCAGCAGTACCGCGAAGACCCAGTACTTC.

V usage is TRBV7-8 and J usage is TRBJ2-7, with 9 bases identical to TRBD1. The germline V gene encodes CDR1 SGHVS and CDR2 FQNEAQ. The CDR3 runs 13 residues. The V and J ends lost 4 bases and 2 bases, in that order; junction bases with no gene match: 0. The CDR3 region is CASSWDRAYEQYV. In nucleotides, the CDR3 is TGTGCCAGCAGCTGGGACAGGGCCTACGAGCAGTACGTC.

Only one count was recorded for this clone. This rearrangement joins TRBV7-2 to TRBJ2-2, with a weak D call TRBD1 (6 bases). Germline-derived CDR1 and CDR2 are SGHTA and FQGNSA. The V end was cut by 1 base, the J end by 1 base, with 13 bases between. This CDR3 region has 17 residues. The CDR3 loop reads CASSLGGTILNTGELFF. In DNA, the CDR3 is TGTGCCAGCAGCTTAGGGGGGACAATTTTGAACACCGGGGAGCTGTTTTTT.

The chain is built from TRBV5-4 and TRBJ2-7; 7 nucleotides line up with TRBD2. CDR3 length: 16 residues. Trimming took 4 bases from V and 1 from J; bases not matched to a gene: 11. CDR1 is SGHNT, CDR2 YYREEE, per germline (reference sequence). The CDR3 loop reads CASSRRGAGSSYEQYV. In DNA, the CDR3 is TGTGCCAGCAGCCGCCGCGGAGCGGGGTCTTCCTACGAGCAGTACGTC.

CDR3 sequence (DNA): TGTGCCACCGAGGACGGCGGGCCCTATGGCTACACCTTC. This gives the protein CATEDGGPYGYTF. This chain connects TRBV10-3 to TRBJ1-2, with D hard to call. Germline CDR1 reads ENHRY; CDR2 reads SYGVKD. The CDR3 consists of 13 residues. V was cut by 10 bases and J by 4 bases, with 16 bases left in between.

The chain has TRBV7-9 and TRBJ1-2; 9 nucleotides match TRBD1. CDR3 length equals 13 residues. CDR1 and CDR2 (germline): SEHNR, FQNEAQ (reference sequence). Trimming took 5 bases from V and 5 from J; bases not matched to a gene: 3. CDR3 sequence: CASSPGTGYGYTF. The DNA of the CDR3 is TGTGCCAGCAGCCCTGGGACAGGGTATGGCTACACCTTC.

This clone is a singleton in its sample. The genes are TRBV11-2 and TRBJ2-7; D may be TRBD2 (7 bases). The germline gives CDR1 SGHAT, CDR2 FQNNGV. The CDR3 runs 15 residues. Trimming removed 1 base at V and 4 bases at J, with 14 bases between. CDR3 region: CASSLVGGGLYEQYV. The CDR3 DNA reads TGTGCCAGCAGCTTAGTGGGAGGGGGTCTTTACGAGCAGTACGTC.

Written as DNA, the CDR3 is TGTGCCAGCAGCTTGGAGACAGGATGGGGGATTGAAGCTTTCTTT. Encoded protein: CASSLETGWGIEAFF. V and J are TRBV7-8 and TRBJ1-1, with D possibly TRBD1 on 6 matching bases. The CDR3 sequence is 15 residues long. Per germline, CDR1 SGHVS and CDR2 FQNEAQ. The germline V and J ends were trimmed by 3 bases and 7 bases, with 18 bases remaining between them.